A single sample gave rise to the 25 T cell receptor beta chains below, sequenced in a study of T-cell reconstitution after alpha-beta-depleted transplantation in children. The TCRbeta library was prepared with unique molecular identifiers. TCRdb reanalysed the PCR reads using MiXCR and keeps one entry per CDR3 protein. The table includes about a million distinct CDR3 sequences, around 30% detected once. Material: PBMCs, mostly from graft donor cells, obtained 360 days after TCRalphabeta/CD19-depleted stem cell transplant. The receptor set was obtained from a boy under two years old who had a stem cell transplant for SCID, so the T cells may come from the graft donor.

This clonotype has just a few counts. The CDR3 region is CASSSFGLAGGPDTGELFF. The DNA of the CDR3 is TGTGCCAGCAGTTCCTTCGGGCTAGCGGGGGGGCCAGACACCGGGGAGCTGTTTTTT. The chain employs TRBV12-3 or TRBV12-4 and TRBJ2-2; 12 bases are shared with TRBD2. The trim removed 4 bases at V and 3 bases at J, leaving 12 bases unmatched. The CDR3 has 19 residues.

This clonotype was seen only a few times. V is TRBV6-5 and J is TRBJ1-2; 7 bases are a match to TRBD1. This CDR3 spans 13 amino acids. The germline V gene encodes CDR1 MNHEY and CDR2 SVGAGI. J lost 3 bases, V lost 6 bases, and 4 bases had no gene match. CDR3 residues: CASSRGGDYGYTF. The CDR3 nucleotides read TGTGCCAGCAGCAGGGGGGGGGACTATGGCTACACCTTC.

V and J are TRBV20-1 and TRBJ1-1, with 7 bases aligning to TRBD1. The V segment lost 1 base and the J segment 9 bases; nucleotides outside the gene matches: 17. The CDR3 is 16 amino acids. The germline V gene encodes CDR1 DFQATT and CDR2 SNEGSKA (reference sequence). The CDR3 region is CSARVPEQGPGEKAFF. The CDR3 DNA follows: TGCAGTGCTAGAGTTCCCGAACAGGGGCCCGGGGAGAAAGCTTTCTTT.

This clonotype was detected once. The CDR3 region is CASQITQFGQHF. The CDR3 DNA reads as TGTGCCAGCCAGATTACCCAGTTCGGCCAGCATTTT. The rearrangement joins TRBV28 to TRBJ1-5; D unclear. This CDR3 has 12 amino acids. Germline values: CDR1 MDHEN, CDR2 SYDVKM. Trimming took 8 bases from V and 12 from J, leaving 17 bases between them. The full variable domain, in which reference TRBV28 and TRBJ1-5 provide the parts outside the CDR3, is DVKVTQSSRYLVKRTGEKVFLECVQDMDHENMFWYRQDPGLGLRLIYFSYDVKMKEKGDIPEGYSVSREKKERFSLILESASTNQTSMYLCASQITQFGQHFGDGTRLSIL.

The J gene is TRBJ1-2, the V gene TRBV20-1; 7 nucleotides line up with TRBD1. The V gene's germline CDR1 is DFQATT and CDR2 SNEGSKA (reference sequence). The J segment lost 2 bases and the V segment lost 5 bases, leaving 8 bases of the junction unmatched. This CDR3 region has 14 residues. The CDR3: CSAPRTGWNYGYTF. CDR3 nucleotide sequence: TGCAGTGCTCCTCGGACAGGATGGAACTATGGCTACACCTTC.

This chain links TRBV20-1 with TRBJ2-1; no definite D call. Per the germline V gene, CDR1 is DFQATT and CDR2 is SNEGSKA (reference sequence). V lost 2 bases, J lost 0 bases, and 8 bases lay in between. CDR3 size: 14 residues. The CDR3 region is CSARTRLSYNEQFF. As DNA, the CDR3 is TGCAGTGCTAGAACCAGGCTCTCCTACAATGAGCAGTTCTTC.

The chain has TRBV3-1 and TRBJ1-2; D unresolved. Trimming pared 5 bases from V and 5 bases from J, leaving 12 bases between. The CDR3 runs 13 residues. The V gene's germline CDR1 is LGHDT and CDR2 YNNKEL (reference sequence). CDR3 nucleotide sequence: TGTGCCAGCAGCGCTACCGCGGGATATGGCTACACCTTC. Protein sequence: CASSATAGYGYTF. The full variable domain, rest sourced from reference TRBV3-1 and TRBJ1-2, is DTAVSQTPKYLVTQMGNDKSIKCEQNLGHDTMYWYKQDSKKFLKIMFSYNNKELIINETVPNRFSPKSPDKAHLNLHINSLELGDSAVYFCASSATAGYGYTFGSGTRLTVV.

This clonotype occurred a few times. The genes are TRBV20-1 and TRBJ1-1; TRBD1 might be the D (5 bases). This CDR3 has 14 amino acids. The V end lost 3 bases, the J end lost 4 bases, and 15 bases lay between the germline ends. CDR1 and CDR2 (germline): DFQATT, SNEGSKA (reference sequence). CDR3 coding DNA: TGCAGTGCTAGGGGGTGGGACGGAGGCACTGAAGCTTTCTTT. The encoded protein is CSARGWDGGTEAFF.

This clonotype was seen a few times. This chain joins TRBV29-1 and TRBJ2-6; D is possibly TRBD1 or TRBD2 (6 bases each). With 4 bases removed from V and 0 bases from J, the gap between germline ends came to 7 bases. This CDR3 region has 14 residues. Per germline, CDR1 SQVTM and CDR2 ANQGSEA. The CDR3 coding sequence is TGCAGCGTTGCGGGGGCCTCTGGGGCCAACGTCCTGACTTTC. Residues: CSVAGASGANVLTF.

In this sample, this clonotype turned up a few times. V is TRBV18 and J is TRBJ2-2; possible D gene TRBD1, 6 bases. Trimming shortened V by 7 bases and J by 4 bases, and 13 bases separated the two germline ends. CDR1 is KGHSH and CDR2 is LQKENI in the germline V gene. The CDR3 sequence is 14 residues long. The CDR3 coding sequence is TGTGCCAGCTTCCAGGACAGATTCACCGGGGAGCTGTTTTTT. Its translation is CASFQDRFTGELFF.

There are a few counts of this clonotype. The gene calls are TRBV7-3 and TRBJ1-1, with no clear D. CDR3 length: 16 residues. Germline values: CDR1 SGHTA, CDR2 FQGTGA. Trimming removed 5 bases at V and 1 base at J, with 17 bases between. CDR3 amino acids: CASSLVRVQPNTEAFF. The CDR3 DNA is TGTGCCAGCAGCCTCGTTAGGGTCCAGCCGAACACTGAAGCTTTCTTT.

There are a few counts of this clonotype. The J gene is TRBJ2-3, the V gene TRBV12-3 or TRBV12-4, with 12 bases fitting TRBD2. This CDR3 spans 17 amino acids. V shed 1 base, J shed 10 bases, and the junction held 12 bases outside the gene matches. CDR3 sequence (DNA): TGTGCCAGCAGTTTAGTCCTACTAGCGGGGGGCGAGGGAGCGCAGTATTTT. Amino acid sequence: CASSLVLLAGGEGAQYF.

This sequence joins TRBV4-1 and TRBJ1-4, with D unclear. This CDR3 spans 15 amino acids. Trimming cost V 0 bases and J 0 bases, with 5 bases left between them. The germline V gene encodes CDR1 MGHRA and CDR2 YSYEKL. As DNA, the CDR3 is TGCGCCAGCAGCCAAGAAGGTACAACTAATGAAAAACTGTTTTTT. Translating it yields CASSQEGTTNEKLFF.

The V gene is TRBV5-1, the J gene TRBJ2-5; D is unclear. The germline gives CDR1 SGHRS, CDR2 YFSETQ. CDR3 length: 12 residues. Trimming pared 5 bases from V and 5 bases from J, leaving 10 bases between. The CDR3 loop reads CASRGGSETQYF. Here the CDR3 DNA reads TGCGCCAGCAGGGGCGGTTCTGAGACCCAGTACTTC.

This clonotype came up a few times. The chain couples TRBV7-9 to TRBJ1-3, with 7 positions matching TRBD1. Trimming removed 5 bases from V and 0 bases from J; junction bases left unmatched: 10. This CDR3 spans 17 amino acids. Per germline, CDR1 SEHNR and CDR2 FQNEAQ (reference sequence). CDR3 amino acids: CASSPSGTVPSGNTIYF. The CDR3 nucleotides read TGTGCCAGCAGCCCCTCAGGGACAGTTCCCTCTGGAAACACCATATATTTT.

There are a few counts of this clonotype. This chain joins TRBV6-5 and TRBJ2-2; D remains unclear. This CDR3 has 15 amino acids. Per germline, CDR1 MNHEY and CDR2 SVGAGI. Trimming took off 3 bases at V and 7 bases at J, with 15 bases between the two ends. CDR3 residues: CASSYQAVIYGELFF. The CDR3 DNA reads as TGTGCCAGCAGTTATCAGGCAGTGATTTACGGGGAGCTGTTTTTT.

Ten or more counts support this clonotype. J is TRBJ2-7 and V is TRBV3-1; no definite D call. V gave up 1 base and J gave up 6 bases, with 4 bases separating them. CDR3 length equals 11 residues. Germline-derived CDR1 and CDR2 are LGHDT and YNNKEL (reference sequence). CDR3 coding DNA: TGTGCCAGCAGCCAAGGAGGCGAGCAGTACTTC. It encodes CASSQGGEQYF.

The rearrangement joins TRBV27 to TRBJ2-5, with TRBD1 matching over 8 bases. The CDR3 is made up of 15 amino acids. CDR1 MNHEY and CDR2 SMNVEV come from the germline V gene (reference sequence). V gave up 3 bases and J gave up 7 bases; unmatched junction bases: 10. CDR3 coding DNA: TGTGCCAGCAGTTTGGTCGGGACAGGCGAGCGGACCCAGTACTTC. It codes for CASSLVGTGERTQYF.

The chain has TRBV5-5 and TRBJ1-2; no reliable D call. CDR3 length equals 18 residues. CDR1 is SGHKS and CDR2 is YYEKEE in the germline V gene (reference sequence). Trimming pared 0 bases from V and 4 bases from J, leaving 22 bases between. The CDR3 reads CASSLALGPFTDTYGYTF. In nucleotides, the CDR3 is TGTGCCAGCAGCTTGGCCCTTGGCCCGTTTACAGACACCTATGGCTACACCTTC.

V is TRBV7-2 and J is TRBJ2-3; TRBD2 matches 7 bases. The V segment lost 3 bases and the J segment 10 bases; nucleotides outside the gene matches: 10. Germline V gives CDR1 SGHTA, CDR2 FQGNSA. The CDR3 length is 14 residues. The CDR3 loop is CASSFYAGEAPQYF. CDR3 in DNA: TGTGCCAGCAGCTTCTATGCGGGGGAGGCTCCGCAGTATTTT.

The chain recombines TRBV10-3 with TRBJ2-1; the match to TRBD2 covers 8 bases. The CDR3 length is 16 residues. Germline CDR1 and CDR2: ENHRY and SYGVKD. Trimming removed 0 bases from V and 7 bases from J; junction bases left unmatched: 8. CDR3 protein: CAISESTSDFGNEQFF. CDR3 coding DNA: TGTGCCATCAGTGAGTCGACTAGCGATTTTGGGAATGAGCAGTTCTTC.

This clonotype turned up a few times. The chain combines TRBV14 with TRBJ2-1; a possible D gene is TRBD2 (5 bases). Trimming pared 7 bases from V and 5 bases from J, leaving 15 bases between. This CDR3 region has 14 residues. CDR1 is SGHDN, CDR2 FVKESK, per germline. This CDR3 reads CASKSEGYNNEQFF. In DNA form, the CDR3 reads TGTGCCAGCAAGTCCGAGGGTTATAACAATGAGCAGTTCTTC.

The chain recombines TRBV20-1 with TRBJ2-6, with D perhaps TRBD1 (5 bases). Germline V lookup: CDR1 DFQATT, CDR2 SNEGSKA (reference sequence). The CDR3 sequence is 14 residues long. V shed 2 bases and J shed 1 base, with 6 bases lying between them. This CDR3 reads CSARRGSGANVLTF. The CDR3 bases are TGCAGTGCTAGAAGGGGTTCTGGGGCCAACGTCCTGACTTTC.

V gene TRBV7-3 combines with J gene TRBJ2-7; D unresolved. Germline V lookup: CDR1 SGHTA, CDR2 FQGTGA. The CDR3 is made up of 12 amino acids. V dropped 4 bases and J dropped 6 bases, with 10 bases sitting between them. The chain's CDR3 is CASSSNLSEQYF. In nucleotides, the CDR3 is TGTGCCAGCAGCTCGAACCTTAGCGAGCAGTACTTC.

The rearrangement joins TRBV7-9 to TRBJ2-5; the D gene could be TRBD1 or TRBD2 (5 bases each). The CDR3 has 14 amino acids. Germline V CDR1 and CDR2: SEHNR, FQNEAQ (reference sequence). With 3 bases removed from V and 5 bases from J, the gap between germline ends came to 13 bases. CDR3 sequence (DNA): TGTGCCAGCAGCTTCTCTAGCTGGGGGGAGACCCAGTACTTC. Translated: CASSFSSWGETQYF.